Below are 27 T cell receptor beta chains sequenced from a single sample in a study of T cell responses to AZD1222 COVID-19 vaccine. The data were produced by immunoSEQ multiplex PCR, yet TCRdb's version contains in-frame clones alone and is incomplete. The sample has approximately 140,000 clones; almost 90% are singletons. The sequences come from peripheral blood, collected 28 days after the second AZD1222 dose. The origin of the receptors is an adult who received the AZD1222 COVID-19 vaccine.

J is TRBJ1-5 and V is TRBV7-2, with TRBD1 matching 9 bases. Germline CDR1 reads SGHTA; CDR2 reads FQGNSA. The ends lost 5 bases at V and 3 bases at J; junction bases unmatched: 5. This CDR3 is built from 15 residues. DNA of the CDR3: TGTGCCAGCAGCCCCGGGACAGGGAACAATCAGCCCCAGCATTTT. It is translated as CASSPGTGNNQPQHF.

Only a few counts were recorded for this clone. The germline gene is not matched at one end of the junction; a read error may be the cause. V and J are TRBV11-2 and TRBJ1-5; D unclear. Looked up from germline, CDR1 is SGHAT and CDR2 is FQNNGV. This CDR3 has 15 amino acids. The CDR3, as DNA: TGTGCCAGCAGCCTAGATTGGGCACCAAATCAGCCCCAGCATTTT. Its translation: CASSLDWAPNQPQHF.

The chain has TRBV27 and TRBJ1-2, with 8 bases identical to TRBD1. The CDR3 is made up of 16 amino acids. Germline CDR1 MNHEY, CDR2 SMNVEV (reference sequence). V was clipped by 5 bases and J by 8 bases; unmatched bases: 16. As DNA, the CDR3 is TGTGCCAGCAGTCTTCAGGGGGCGCAAGACTTGGGGGGCTACACCTTC. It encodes CASSLQGAQDLGGYTF.

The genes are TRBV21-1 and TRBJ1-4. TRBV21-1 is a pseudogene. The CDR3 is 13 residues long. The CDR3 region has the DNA TGTGCCAGCTGGGGGACGGTTGCCGTAAAACTGTTTTTT. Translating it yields CASWGTVAVKLFF.

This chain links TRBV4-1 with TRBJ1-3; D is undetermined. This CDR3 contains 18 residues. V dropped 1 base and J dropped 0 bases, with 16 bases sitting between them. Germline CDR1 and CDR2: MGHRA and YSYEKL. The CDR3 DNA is TGCGCCAGCAGCCAAGGAATTCTCCGGGCAAACTCTGGAAACACCATATATTTT. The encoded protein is CASSQGILRANSGNTIYF.

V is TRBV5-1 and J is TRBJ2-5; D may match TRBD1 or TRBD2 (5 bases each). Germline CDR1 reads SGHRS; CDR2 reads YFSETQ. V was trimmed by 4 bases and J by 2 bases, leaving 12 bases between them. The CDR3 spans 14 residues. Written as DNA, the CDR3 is TGCGCCAGCAGCCGCACAGGCGGGCAAGAGACCCAGTACTTC. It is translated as CASSRTGGQETQYF. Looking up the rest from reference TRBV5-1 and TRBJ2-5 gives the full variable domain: KAGVTQTPRYLIKTRGQQVTLSCSPISGHRSVSWYQQTPGQGLQFLFEYFSETQRNKGNFPGRFSGRQFSNSRSEMNVSTLELGDSALYLCASSRTGGQETQYFGPGTRLLVL.

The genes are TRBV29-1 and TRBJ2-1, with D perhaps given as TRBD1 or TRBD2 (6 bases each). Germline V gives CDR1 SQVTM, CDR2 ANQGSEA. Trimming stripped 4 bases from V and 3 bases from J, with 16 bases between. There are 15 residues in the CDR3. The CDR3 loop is CSVVEGGVVYNEQFF. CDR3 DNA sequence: TGCAGCGTTGTAGAGGGGGGCGTGGTCTACAATGAGCAGTTCTTC.

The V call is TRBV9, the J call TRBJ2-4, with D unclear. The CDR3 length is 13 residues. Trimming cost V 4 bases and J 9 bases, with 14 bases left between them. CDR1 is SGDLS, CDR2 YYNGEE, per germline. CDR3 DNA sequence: TGTGCCAGCAGCCCCCTAGTCGCTGGCATTCAGTACTTC. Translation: CASSPLVAGIQYF.

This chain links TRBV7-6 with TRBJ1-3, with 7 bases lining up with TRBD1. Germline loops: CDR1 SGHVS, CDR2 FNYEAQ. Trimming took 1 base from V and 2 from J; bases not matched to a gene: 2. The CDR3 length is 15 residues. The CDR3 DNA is TGTGCCAGCAGCTTAGAGGACAGGACTGGAAACACCATATATTTT. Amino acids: CASSLEDRTGNTIYF.

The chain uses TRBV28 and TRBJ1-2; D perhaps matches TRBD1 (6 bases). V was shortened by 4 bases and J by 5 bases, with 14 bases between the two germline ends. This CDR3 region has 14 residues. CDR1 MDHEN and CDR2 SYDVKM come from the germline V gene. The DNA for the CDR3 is TGTGCCAGCAGTTACGAGGGGGGTCTTTATGGCTACACCTTC. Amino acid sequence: CASSYEGGLYGYTF.

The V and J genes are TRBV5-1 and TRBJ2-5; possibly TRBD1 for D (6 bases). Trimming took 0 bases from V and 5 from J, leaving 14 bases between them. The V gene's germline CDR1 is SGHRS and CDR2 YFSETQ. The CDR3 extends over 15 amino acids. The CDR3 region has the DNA TGCGCCAGCAGCTTGGCCTCGGTAGGGGGTGAGACCCAGTACTTC. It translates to CASSLASVGGETQYF.

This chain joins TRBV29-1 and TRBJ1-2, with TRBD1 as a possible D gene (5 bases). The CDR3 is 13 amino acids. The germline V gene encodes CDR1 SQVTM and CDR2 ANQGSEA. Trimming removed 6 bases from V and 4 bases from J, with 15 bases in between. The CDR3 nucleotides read TGCAGCGTCGGAATGCGACAGAGCTATGGCTACACCTTC. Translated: CSVGMRQSYGYTF.

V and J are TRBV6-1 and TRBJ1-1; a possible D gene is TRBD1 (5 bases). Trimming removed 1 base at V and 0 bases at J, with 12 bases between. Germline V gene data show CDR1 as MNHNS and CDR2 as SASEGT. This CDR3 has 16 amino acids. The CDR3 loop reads CASSEVPREMNTEAFF. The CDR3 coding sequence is TGTGCCAGCAGTGAAGTCCCCAGGGAAATGAACACTGAAGCTTTCTTT.

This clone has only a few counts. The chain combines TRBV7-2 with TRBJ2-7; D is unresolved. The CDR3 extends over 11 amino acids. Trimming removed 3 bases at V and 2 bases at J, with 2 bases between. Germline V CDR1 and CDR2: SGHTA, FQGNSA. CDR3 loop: CASSFAYEQYF. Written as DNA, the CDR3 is TGTGCCAGCAGCTTCGCCTACGAGCAGTACTTC.

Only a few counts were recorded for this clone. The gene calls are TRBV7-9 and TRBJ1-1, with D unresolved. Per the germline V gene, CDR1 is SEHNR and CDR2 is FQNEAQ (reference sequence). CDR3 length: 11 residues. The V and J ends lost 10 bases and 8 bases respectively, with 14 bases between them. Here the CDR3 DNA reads TGTGCCACCCGGCCCAGGCGAGAAGCTTTCTTT. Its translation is CATRPRREAFF.

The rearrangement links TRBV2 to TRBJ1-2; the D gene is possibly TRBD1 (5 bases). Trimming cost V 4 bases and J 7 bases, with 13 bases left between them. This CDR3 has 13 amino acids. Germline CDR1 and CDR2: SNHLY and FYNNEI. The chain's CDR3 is CASSVQPRGGYTF. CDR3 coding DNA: TGTGCCAGCAGTGTACAACCGAGGGGTGGCTACACCTTC.

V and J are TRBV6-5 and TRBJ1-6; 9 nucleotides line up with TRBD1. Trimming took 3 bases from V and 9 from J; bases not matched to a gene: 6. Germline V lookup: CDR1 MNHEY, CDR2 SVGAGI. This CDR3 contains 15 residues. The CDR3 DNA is TGTGCCAGCAGTTATTCCGACAGGGGGTTTTCACCCCTCCACTTT. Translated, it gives CASSYSDRGFSPLHF.

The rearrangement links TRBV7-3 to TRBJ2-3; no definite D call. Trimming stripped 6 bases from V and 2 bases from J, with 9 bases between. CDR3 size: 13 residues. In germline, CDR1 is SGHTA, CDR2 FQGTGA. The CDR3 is CASSLPTTDTQYF. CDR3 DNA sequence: TGTGCCAGCAGTCTTCCGACCACAGATACGCAGTATTTT.

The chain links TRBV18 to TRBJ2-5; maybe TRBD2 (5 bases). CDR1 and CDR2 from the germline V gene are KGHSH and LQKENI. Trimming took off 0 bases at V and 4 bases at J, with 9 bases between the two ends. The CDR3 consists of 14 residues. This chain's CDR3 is CASSPPTGLETQYF. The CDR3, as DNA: TGTGCCAGCTCACCACCGACGGGATTAGAGACCCAGTACTTC.

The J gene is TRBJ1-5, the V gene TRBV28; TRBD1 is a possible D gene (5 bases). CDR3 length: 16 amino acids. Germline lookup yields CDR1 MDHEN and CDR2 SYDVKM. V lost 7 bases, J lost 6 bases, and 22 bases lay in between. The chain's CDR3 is CASTPLDFRVGQPQHF. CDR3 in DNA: TGTGCCAGCACTCCCCTCGACTTCAGGGTAGGTCAGCCCCAGCATTTT.

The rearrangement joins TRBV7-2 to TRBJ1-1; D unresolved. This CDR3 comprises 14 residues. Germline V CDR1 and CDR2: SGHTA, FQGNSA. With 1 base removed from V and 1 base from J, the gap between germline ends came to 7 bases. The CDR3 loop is CASSLEPGNTEAFF. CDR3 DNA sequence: TGTGCCAGCAGCTTAGAACCAGGGAACACTGAAGCTTTCTTT.

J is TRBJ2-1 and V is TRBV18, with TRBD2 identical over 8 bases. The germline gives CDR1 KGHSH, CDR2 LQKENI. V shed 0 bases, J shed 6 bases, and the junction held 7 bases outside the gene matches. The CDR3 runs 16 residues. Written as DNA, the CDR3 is TGTGCCAGCTCACCACCGGGGGTAGCGGGGCCCAATGAGCAGTTCTTC. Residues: CASSPPGVAGPNEQFF.

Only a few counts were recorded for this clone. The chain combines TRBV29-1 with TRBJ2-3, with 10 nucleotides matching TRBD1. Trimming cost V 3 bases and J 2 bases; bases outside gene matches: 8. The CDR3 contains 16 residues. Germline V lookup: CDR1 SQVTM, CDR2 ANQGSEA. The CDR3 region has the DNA TGCAGCGTTGACGTGCCGGGACAGGGGTACACAGATACGCAGTATTTT. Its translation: CSVDVPGQGYTDTQYF.

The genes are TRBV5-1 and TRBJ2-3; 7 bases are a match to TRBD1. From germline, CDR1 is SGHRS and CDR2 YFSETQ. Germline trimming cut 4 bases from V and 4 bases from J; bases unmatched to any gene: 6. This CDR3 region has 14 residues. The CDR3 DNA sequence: TGCGCCAGCAGCCCCGACAGGGCATCAGATACGCAGTATTTT. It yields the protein CASSPDRASDTQYF.

The CDR3 sequence is CSTSGMNTEAFF. The CDR3 nucleotides read TGCAGCACGTCAGGGATGAACACTGAAGCTTTCTTT. This sequence joins TRBV29-1 and TRBJ1-1; maybe TRBD1 (5 bases). The V end was cut by 8 bases, the J end by 0 bases, with 10 bases between. CDR3 length: 12 residues. Germline V gives CDR1 SQVTM, CDR2 ANQGSEA.

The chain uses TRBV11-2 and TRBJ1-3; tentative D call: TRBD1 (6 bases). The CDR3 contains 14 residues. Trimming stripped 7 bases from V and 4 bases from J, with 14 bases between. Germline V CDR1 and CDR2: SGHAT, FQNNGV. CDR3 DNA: TGTGCCAGCAACGTAGGGGGGGCAGGAAACACCATATATTTT. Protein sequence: CASNVGGAGNTIYF.

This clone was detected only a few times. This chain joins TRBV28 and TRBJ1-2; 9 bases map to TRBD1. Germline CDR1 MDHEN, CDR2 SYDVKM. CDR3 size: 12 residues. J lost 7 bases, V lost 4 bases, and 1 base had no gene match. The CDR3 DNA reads TGTGCCAGCAGTTGGACAGGGGTTGGCTACACCTTC. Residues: CASSWTGVGYTF.